Below are 2 T cell receptor beta chains sequenced from a single sample in a study of T cell responses to AZD1222 COVID-19 vaccine. Sequenced by immunoSEQ multiplex PCR; TCRdb stores in-frame clones only, minus some. The sample yields about 45,000 clones, over 85% seen once. Material: peripheral blood, obtained 28 days after the second AZD1222 dose. The receptors were gathered from an adult who received the AZD1222 COVID-19 vaccine.

The V call is TRBV5-1, the J call TRBJ1-1; D ambiguous. The CDR3 contains 14 residues. The germline CDR1 and CDR2 sequences are SGHRS and YFSETQ. Trimming left V 6 bases short and J 0 bases short, with 12 bases between. The DNA of the CDR3 is TGCGCCAGCAAGCTGTTTGGGGTGAACACTGAAGCTTTCTTT. The encoded protein is CASKLFGVNTEAFF.

CDR3 protein: CASSEGLGPRYTF. In nucleotides, the CDR3 is TGTGCCAGCAGTGAAGGTCTCGGCCCCCGCTACACCTTC. This chain links TRBV6-1 with TRBJ1-2, with no clear D. This CDR3 has 13 residues. V lost 1 base and J lost 9, with 12 bases in between. Germline V gene sequence: CDR1 MNHNS, CDR2 SASEGT.